Sequencing of this TCR beta chain was carried out in a study of blood T cell repertoires in COVID-19 (dated by TCRdb to between 2020 and 2021). Looking at the study overall: The collaborator samples originated in the United States, Italy and Spain and spanned the acute and convalescent phases of COVID-19. The prospective study material was composed of cDNA or gDNA derived from T cells, B-cell-depleted T cells, or PBMCs. Subjects who had been exposed to COVID-19, were actively infected with it, or had recovered from it provided the deeply sampled blood TCRbeta repertoires that made up the dataset. The repertoires were released in a freely available public database meant as a resource for research on the immune response to SARS-CoV-2. The samples were drawn from the first 160 participants of the ongoing ImmuneRACE study and from 1,254 subjects provided by 6 global collaborators. Sample metadata almost always included a de-identified subject ID, COVID-19 status, age in years and sex. Where available, HLA class I and class II types were obtained from metadata supplied by the sample provider rather than from assay-based typing. Broad study findings and their caveats: The amount of clinical and demographic metadata varied by source and participant and was provided uncurated.

The immunoSEQ Assay, a bias-controlled multiplex PCR, was used to amplify TCRbeta CDR3 regions from genomic DNA. The authors processed their data as follows. Nucleated cell counts per sample were estimated from amplification of reference gene primers within the assay. To quantify the absolute abundance of each unique TCRbeta CDR3 rearrangement, sequence reads were collapsed and filtered. For each sample, productive Simpson clonality was calculated by taking the square root of Simpson's diversity index across productive rearrangements. TCRdb carries this immuneACCESS record with in-frame sequences only. Its versions omit some clonotypes, under half of them owing to an unresolved V gene in the studies checked, with the rest unexplained. That table supplies the V and J calls and clone size; D and trimming were determined from the DNA. Across this sample there are roughly 410,000 clones, with approximately 89% seen only once. 1.5% to 1.8% of the sample belongs to the ten largest clones.

As to this clone: Its cognate antigen has yet to be identified. Qualities for individual bases were not recorded, and no much larger clone is one base off.

At one collaborating source in Seattle, patients were enrolled during active infection and were followed longitudinally through the course of disease. The collaborating institutions used their own protocols to collect whole blood in K2EDTA tubes. Collaborator samples were shipped for TCRbeta analysis as frozen whole blood, isolated PBMCs, or DNA extracted from either sample type. Germline trimming amounts to 6 bases on V and 1 base on J, with 9 as the count of junction bases outside the gene matches. The CDR3 goes from the cysteine to the phenylalanine over 16 residues. The sequence is cut down to CDR3 DNA, 48 bases in frame from base 1. The germline V gene (reference sequence) gives CDR1 as MNHEY and CDR2 as SMNVEV.

This chain joins TRBV27 to TRBJ2-1; a stretch of 7 junction bases matches TRBD2. This clonotype originated in a woman between 40 and 55 years old with COVID-19, enrolled during active disease. The specimen sequenced was peripheral blood. This receptor carries the CDR3 CASSNARGSSYNEQFF. The bases are TGTGCCAGCAGCAACGCCCGCGGGAGTTCCTACAATGAGCAGTTCTTC.